Listed below are T cell receptor beta chains from one sample, sequenced in a study of shared clonotypes between healthy human individuals. Assay used: immunoSEQ multiplex PCR; TCRdb lists only in-frame clones, some missing. Of roughly 500,000 clones in the sample, 90% to 97% were seen once. Material: naive CD4+ T cells sorted from blood. All receptors come from a woman in her thirties in good health. Both conserved end residues are part of each CDR3. The order of the fields is D gene, J gene, CDR3 length, clone size, V gene, CDR3 DNA, CDR3 protein. A D gene is named only where the DNA matches it firmly. Expanded clones get a size class; other rows say once, few or many, or leave the size out.

>-|TRBJ2-5|14|once|TRBV6-5
TGTGCCAGCAGTTCCGACGTGGGCCAAGAGACCCAGTACTTC
CASSSDVGQETQYF
>-|TRBJ2-1|14|once|TRBV11-2
TGTGCCAGCAGCTTAGGGACGGGACAACTCCCCTGGTTCTTC
CASSLGTGQLPWFF
>TRBD2|TRBJ2-1|15|once|TRBV28
TGTGCCAGCAGCGAAGCGGGAGAAGGGTACAATGAGCAGTTCTTC
CASSEAGEGYNEQFF
>TRBD1|TRBJ1-2|13|-|TRBV6-1
TGTGCCAGCAGTGCTACAGGGGAACGGGGCTACACCTTC
CASSATGERGYTF
>TRBD1|TRBJ2-7|14|-|TRBV2
TGTGCCAGCAGTGACGGGACAGGGGCCCACGAGCAGTACTTC
CASSDGTGAHEQYF
>-|TRBJ1-1|14|-|TRBV27
TGTGCCAGCAGTTTAGCGACTAGGGGCACTGAAGCTTTCTTT
CASSLATRGTEAFF
>-|TRBJ2-2|14|-|TRBV6-6
TGTGCCAGCAAAACTGTAGCGTCTGTCGGGGAGCTGTTTTTT
CASKTVASVGELFF
>-|TRBJ2-5|14|-|TRBV27
TGTGCCAGCAGCCCCGACAGAGAATTTAAGACCCAGTACTTC
CASSPDREFKTQYF
>TRBD2|TRBJ2-7|17|-|TRBV19
TGTGCCAGTAGTATTGGACTAGCGGGAGAGTCAGCCTACGAGCAGTACTTC
CASSIGLAGESAYEQYF
>-|TRBJ2-3|16|-|TRBV4-2
TGTGCCAGCAGCCAAGAGGGCTCTGGTGGTCCAGATACGCAGTATTTT
CASSQEGSGGPDTQYF
>-|TRBJ1-5|9|-|TRBV19
TGTGCCAGTGGTCAGCCCCAGCATTTT
CASGQPQHF
>TRBD2|TRBJ2-7|14|-|TRBV27
TGTGCCAGCGGGCCTAGCGGGAGCTCCTACGAGCAGTACTTC
CASGPSGSSYEQYF
>-|TRBJ2-5|14|once|TRBV15
TGTGCCACCAGCAGAGATGCAGGGCAAGAGACCCAGTACTTC
CATSRDAGQETQYF
>-|TRBJ2-2|13|-|TRBV11-3
TGTGCCAGCAGAAACAGAGACACCGGGGAGCTGTTTTTT
CASRNRDTGELFF
>-|TRBJ2-7|17|-|TRBV18
TGTGCCAGCTCACCGATCGACAGGAGTGATATTCCCTACGAGCAGTACTTC
CASSPIDRSDIPYEQYF
>TRBD2|TRBJ2-1|12|-|TRBV29-1
TGCAGCGTCGTCATAGCGGGCAATGAGCAGTTCTTC
CSVVIAGNEQFF
>-|TRBJ2-1|16|-|TRBV14
TGTGCCAGCAGCCGCCTTGTGGGGGAGTCTTTCAATGAGCAGTTCTTC
CASSRLVGESFNEQFF
>TRBD2|TRBJ2-1|19|-|TRBV4-2
TGTGCCAGCAGCCCCCTCGGAGCGGGAGGCCCAAGCTCCTACAATGAGCAGTTCTTC
CASSPLGAGGPSSYNEQFF
>-|TRBJ1-2|15|-|TRBV19
TGTGCCAGTAGTATGCCGTTACCCAACAGCTATGGCTACACCTTC
CASSMPLPNSYGYTF
>-|TRBJ1-1|14|-|TRBV5-5
TGTGCCAGCAGCTCCCTTCAGAAGAACACTGAAGCTTTCTTT
CASSSLQKNTEAFF
>-|TRBJ2-2|16|-|TRBV5-1
TGCGCCAGCAGCTTGGGTACGGACTCGAACACCGGGGAGCTGTTTTTT
CASSLGTDSNTGELFF
>-|TRBJ2-5|14|-|TRBV7-8
TGTGCCAGCAGACCTTGGCGGGACCAAGAGACCCAGTACTTC
CASRPWRDQETQYF
>-|TRBJ1-1|13|once|TRBV27
TGTGCCAGCAGTATAAGTCGGGAGACTGAAGCTTTCTTT
CASSISRETEAFF
>-|TRBJ2-1|16|-|TRBV18
TGTGCCAGCTCACCCTCCCAGGGCATACACTACAATGAGCAGTTCTTC
CASSPSQGIHYNEQFF
>-|TRBJ2-3|15|-|TRBV27
TGTGCCAGCAGCCAGCTACCTAAAAACACAGATACGCAGTATTTT
CASSQLPKNTDTQYF
>TRBD2|TRBJ2-5|15|once|TRBV6-5
TGTGCCAGCAGTGCAGGGACTAGCAGGGAAGAGACCCAGTACTTC
CASSAGTSREETQYF
>TRBD2|TRBJ2-2|13|-|TRBV16
TGTGCCAGCAGCCAACGGGAGGCCGGGGAGCTGTTTTTT
CASSQREAGELFF
>TRBD2|TRBJ2-1|18|-|TRBV4-2
TGTGCCAGCAGCCAAGAAGTCGGCCCACGACTAGCGGGTAATGAGCAGTTCTTC
CASSQEVGPRLAGNEQFF
>TRBD2|TRBJ2-1|15|-|TRBV2
TGTGCCAGCAGTGCAGCGGGAGGGTTCGGCAGTGAGCAGTTCTTC
CASSAAGGFGSEQFF
>TRBD2|TRBJ2-7|17|-|TRBV5-1
TGCGCCAGCAGCTTGGCGTATTCTAGCGGGAGCTCCTACGAGCAGTACTTC
CASSLAYSSGSSYEQYF
>-|TRBJ2-1|13|-|TRBV4-2
TGTGCCAGCAGCCAAGGCGCTATAACTGAGCAGTTCTTC
CASSQGAITEQFF
>TRBD2|TRBJ2-7|14|once|TRBV6-5
TGTGCCAGCATTAGGAGCGGGAGGGCCTACGAGCAGTACTTC
CASIRSGRAYEQYF
>-|TRBJ1-6|15|-|TRBV4-1
TGCGCCAGCAGCCAAAGTGAGGTCCTTAATTCACCCCTCCACTTT
CASSQSEVLNSPLHF
>-|TRBJ1-4|14|-|TRBV2
TGTGCCAGCATGTGGCACGGAAAAAATGAAAAACTGTTTTTT
CASMWHGKNEKLFF
>TRBD1|TRBJ1-2|13|-|TRBV5-1
TGCGCCAGCAGCAGGGGGACAGAGTATGGCTACACCTTC
CASSRGTEYGYTF
>TRBD1|TRBJ1-2|14|-|TRBV5-1
TGCGCCAGCAGCGCCACGACAGGGGGGGATGGCTACACCTTC
CASSATTGGDGYTF
>TRBD1|TRBJ1-1|15|once|TRBV28
TGTGCCAGCACCCCCTCCAGGGGGGCGGGTACTGAAGCTTTCTTT
CASTPSRGAGTEAFF
>-|TRBJ1-5|13|-|TRBV10-2
TGCGCCAGCAGTAGCTTGAGCAATCAGCCCCAGCATTTT
CASSSLSNQPQHF
>TRBD1|TRBJ2-1|18|-|TRBV11-3
TGTGCCAGCAGCTTCCTCCGACAGGGTCCCACCTCCTACAATGAGCAGTTCTTC
CASSFLRQGPTSYNEQFF
>-|TRBJ1-1|12|once|TRBV2
TGTGCCAGCAGTGTAATGAACACTGAAGCTTTCTTT
CASSVMNTEAFF
>-|TRBJ1-4|13|-|TRBV28
TGTGCCAGCAAAAGGGCCCCCAAAGGAAAACTGTTTTTT
CASKRAPKGKLFF
>TRBD2|TRBJ2-1|18|-|TRBV11-2
TGTGCCAGCACCTTATTACGGACTAGCGGGAAAAAATACAATGAGCAGTTCTTC
CASTLLRTSGKKYNEQFF
>TRBD1|TRBJ1-6|13|-|TRBV28
TGTGCCAGCAAGGGGGCAAATAATTCACCCCTCCACTTT
CASKGANNSPLHF
>-|TRBJ2-7|13|-|TRBV7-3
TGTGCCAGCAGCTTAGAGAAGGGCCTCGAGCAGTACTTC
CASSLEKGLEQYF
>-|TRBJ2-1|12|-|TRBV25-1
TGTGCCAGCAGTGAATCCGCACATCGACGGTTCTTC
CASSESAHRRFF
>TRBD2|TRBJ2-7|15|-|TRBV27
TGTGCCAGCAGTCCGTGGACTAGCGGGAGGGACGAGCAGTACTTC
CASSPWTSGRDEQYF
>TRBD1|TRBJ1-2|15|-|TRBV6-4
TGTGCCAGCAGTGAATATCCAGGGGGCAGCTATGGCTACACCTTC
CASSEYPGGSYGYTF
>-|TRBJ1-5|13|-|TRBV5-1
TGCGCCAGCAGCCCGGAGGGGGATCAGCCCCAGCATTTT
CASSPEGDQPQHF
>TRBD1|TRBJ2-2|15|-|TRBV7-3
TGTGCCAGCAGCCAACAGGGGGCCCCCACCGGGGAGCTGTTTTTT
CASSQQGAPTGELFF
>-|TRBJ2-7|14|-|TRBV11-2
TGTGCCAGCAGCTCGCCTAGTATCGTCTACGAGCAGTACTTC
CASSSPSIVYEQYF
>TRBD2|TRBJ2-3|15|-|TRBV6-1
TGTGCCAGCAGTCGACTAGCGGGAGACACAGATACGCAGTATTTT
CASSRLAGDTDTQYF
>TRBD1|TRBJ1-6|14|-|TRBV28
TGTGCCAGCAGTTCAACAGGGGACAATTCACCCCTCCACTTT
CASSSTGDNSPLHF
>TRBD1|TRBJ2-7|16|-|TRBV5-4
TGTGCCAGCAGCCCCGAGGGACAGGGAAGCTCCTACGAGCAGTACTTC
CASSPEGQGSSYEQYF
>-|TRBJ2-3|18|once|TRBV9
TGTGCCAGCAGCGTAGGAACTGCGGGTAACTTCGGGTGGGATACGCAGTATTTT
CASSVGTAGNFGWDTQYF